This T cell receptor (beta chain) derives from a study of blood T cell repertoires in COVID-19 (dated by TCRdb to about 2020). Concerning the study at large: Collaborator samples came from the United States, Italy and Spain and covered acute and convalescent phases of COVID-19. The prospective study material was composed of cDNA or gDNA derived from T cells, B-cell-depleted T cells, or PBMCs. A de-identified subject ID, COVID-19 status, age in years and sex were almost always included in the sample metadata. The dataset comprised deeply sampled blood TCRbeta repertoires from subjects exposed to, actively infected with, or recovered from COVID-19. Where HLA class I and class II types were available, the types were taken from metadata supplied by the sample provider, not from assay-based typing. The repertoires were released in a freely available public database meant as a resource for research on the immune response to SARS-CoV-2. Samples came from the ongoing ImmuneRACE study (first 160 participants) plus 1,254 subjects from 6 global collaborators. The paper as a whole reports these results and caveats: Clinical and demographic metadata were provided uncurated, with the amount varying by source and participant.

Participants in the prospective study were enrolled through a virtual design, were aged about 18 to 89 years, and lived in 24 United States geographic areas. To assign participants to cohorts, the prospective study relied on clinical history that participants themselves reported in a screening survey and a study questionnaire. Exposed participants were defined as having been in contact with someone with a PCR-confirmed or clinician-diagnosed COVID-19 case within 2 weeks of study entry. Each participant in the prospective study had whole blood, serum and a nasopharyngeal or oropharyngeal swab collected by mobile phlebotomists. Participants in the prospective study had the option to provide additional blood draws and questionnaires over an approximately two-month period. Before DNA extraction, blood samples from the prospective study were shipped at room temperature or frozen. Details on this clone: The target of this receptor is not known. No much larger clone exists at a distance of one base, and base qualities are not known.

From its cysteine to its phenylalanine, the CDR3 spans 16 amino acids. Only CDR3 DNA remains: 48 bases, in frame from the first base. Unmatched junction bases come to 7, with V trimmed by 2 bases and J by 3 bases. For CDR1 and CDR2, the germline V gene (reference sequence) lists WNHNN and SYGVQD. TCRbeta CDR3 regions were amplified from genomic DNA by means of the immunoSEQ Assay, a bias-controlled multiplex PCR. In the authors' own workflow: The number of nucleated cells in each sample was estimated by amplification of reference gene primers within the assay. To quantify the absolute abundance of each unique TCRbeta CDR3 rearrangement, sequence reads were collapsed and filtered. For each sample, productive Simpson clonality was calculated by taking the square root of Simpson's diversity index across productive rearrangements. TCRdb holds this immuneACCESS table with in-frame rearrangements only. Some clones are missing; in checked studies, unresolved V genes explain under half, and the rest has no known cause. V, J and clone size derive from that table, while D and trimming were established from the DNA sequence. This sample holds roughly 270,000 clones; roughly four fifths were observed only once. Jointly, the top ten make up 5% of the sample.

The sequenced material came from PBMCs or T cells enriched from blood (not recorded which). The TCR originated in a man aged 40-49 years who had been exposed to COVID-19. The receptor chain draws on TRBV10-1 and TRBJ2-3; the central 8 bases match TRBD2. The nucleotide sequence reads as follows: TGCGCCAGCAGTGAGCGAGCGGGAGTGAGGACAGATACGCAGTATTTT. It codes for CASSERAGVRTDTQYF.